This T cell receptor beta chain is from a study of blood T cell repertoires in COVID-19. About the study: T cells, B-cell-depleted T cells, or PBMCs provided the cDNA or gDNA that served as material.

The count of this clone is one. The CDR3 contains 14 residues. The germline V gene encodes CDR1 LGHNA and CDR2 YNFKEQ. The V and J ends lost 6 bases and 2 bases respectively, with 13 bases between them. Using immunoSEQ multiplex PCR, the repertoire was profiled, and TCRdb retains in-frame clones only, with some absent. The data show about 200,000 clones, with more than 80% seen just once and over 9.5% held by the top ten. This chain uses TRBV4-2 with TRBJ2-5; a weak D match, TRBD1 (6 bases). The clonotype originates from a woman aged 80 or over with acute or convalescent COVID-19. The sample comprised peripheral blood. CDR3 region: CASSQDRLQETQYF. CDR3 nucleotides: TGTGCCAGCAGTCAGGACAGACTTCAAGAGACCCAGTACTTC.